This TCR beta chain is from a study of Graves' ophthalmopathy and Graves' hyperthyroidism. The source of the PBMCs was around 9 ml of fresh peripheral blood. The authors amplified TCR beta CDR3 regions from RNA transcripts. In the first round, RT-PCR was carried out with HTBI primers, and a multiplex PCR formed the second round. TCRdb redid the calling of the multiplex PCR reads with MiXCR, one entry per CDR3 protein. The data contain 650,000 to 900,000 distinct CDR3 sequences, roughly 40% of them seen just once; the ten biggest clones take up 40% to 45%. This CDR3 is built from 15 residues. The germline V gene encodes CDR1 SGHAT and CDR2 FQNNGV. Trimming left V 5 bases short and J 4 bases short, with 16 bases between.

The sequence came from an adult man with Graves' ophthalmopathy. The V call is TRBV11-2, the J call TRBJ2-3, with a tentative D call TRBD2 (6 bases). The sample taken for sequencing was peripheral blood. The CDR3 nucleotides are TGTGCCAGCAGCCTGGTCCAAAGCGGGTCAGATACGCAGTATTTT. Protein: CASSLVQSGSDTQYF.